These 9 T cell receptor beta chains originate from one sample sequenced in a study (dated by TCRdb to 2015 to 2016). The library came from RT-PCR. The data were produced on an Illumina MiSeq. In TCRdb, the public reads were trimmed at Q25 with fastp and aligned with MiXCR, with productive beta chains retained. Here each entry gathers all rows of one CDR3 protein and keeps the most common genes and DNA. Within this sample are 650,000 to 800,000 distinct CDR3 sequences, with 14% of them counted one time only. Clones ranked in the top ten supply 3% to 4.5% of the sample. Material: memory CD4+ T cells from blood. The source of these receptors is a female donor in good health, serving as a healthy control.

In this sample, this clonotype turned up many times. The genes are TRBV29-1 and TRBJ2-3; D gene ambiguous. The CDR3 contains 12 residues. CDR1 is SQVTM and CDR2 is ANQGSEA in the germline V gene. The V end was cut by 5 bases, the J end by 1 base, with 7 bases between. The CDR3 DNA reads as TGCAGCGTTCTGGCCCGCACAGATACGCAGTATTTT. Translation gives CSVLARTDTQYF.

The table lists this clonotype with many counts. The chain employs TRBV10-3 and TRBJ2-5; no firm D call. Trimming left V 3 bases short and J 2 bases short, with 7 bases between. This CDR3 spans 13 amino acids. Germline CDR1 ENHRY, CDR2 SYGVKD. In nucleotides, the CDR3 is TGTGCCATCAGTGAAGGGCAGCAAGAGACCCAGTACTTC. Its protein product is CAISEGQQETQYF.

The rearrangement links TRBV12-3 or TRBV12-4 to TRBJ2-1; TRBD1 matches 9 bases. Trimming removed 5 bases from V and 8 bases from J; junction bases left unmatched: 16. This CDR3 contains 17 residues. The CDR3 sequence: CASSKGLPGTGSDEQFF. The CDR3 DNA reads TGTGCCAGCAGTAAGGGGCTACCCGGGACAGGGTCCGATGAGCAGTTCTTC.

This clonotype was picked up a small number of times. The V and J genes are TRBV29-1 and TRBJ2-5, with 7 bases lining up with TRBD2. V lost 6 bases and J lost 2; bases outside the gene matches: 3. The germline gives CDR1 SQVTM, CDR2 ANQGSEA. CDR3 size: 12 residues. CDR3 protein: CSVVGLQETQYF. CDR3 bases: TGCAGCGTCGTGGGACTACAAGAGACCCAGTACTTC.

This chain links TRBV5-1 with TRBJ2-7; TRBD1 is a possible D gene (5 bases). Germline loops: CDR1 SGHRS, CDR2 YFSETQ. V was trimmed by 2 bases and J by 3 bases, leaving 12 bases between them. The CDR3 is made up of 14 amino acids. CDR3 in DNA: TGCGCCAGCAGCTTAGGGGTAGACGTCTACGAGCAGTACTTC. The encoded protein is CASSLGVDVYEQYF.

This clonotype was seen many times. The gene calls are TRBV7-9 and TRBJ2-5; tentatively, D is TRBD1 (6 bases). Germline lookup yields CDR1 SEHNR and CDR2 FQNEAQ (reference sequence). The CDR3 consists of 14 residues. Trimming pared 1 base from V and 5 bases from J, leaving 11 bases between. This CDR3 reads CASSLGQVRETQYF. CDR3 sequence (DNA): TGTGCCAGCAGCTTAGGACAGGTTCGGGAGACCCAGTACTTC.

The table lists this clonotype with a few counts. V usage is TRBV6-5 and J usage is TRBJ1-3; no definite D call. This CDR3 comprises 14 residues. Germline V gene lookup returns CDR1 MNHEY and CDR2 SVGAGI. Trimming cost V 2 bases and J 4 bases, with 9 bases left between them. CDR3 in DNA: TGTGCCAGCAGTTACGGGCAGGAAGGAAACACCATATATTTT. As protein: CASSYGQEGNTIYF.

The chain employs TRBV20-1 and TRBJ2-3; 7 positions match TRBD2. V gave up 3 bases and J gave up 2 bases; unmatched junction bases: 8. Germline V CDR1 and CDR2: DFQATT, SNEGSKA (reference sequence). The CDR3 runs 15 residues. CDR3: CSASNPSGNTDTQYF. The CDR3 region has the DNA TGCAGTGCTAGCAACCCTAGCGGAAACACAGATACGCAGTATTTT.

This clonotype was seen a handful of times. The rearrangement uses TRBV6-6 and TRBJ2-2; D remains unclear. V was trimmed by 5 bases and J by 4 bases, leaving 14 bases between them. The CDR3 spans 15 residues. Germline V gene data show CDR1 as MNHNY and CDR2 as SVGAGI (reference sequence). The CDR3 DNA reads TGTGCCAGCAGTCTGGTAGCAGGCGGCACCGGGGAGCTGTTTTTT. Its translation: CASSLVAGGTGELFF.